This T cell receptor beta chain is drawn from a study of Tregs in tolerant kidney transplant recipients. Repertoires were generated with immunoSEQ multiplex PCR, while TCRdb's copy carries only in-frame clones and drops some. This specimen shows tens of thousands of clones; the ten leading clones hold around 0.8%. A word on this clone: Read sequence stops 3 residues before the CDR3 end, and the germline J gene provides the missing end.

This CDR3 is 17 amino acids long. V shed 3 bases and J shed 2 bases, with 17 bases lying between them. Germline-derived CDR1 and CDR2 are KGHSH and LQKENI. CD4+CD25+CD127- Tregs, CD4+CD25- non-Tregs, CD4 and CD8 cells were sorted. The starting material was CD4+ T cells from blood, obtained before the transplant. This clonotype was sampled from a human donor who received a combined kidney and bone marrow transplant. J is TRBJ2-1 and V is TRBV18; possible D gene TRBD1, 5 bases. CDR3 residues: CASSPPLGAKTYNEQFF. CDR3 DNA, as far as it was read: TGTGCCAGCTCACCCCCCCTAGGGGCCAAAACCTACAATGAG.